The present TCR beta chain was sequenced within a study of blood T cell repertoires in COVID-19. With 2 bases removed from V and 4 bases from J, the gap between germline ends came to 9 bases. The CDR3 loop spans 13 amino acids. Germline-derived CDR1 and CDR2 are SGHKS and YYEKEE (reference sequence). This clone was counted a few times. Per the original data handling: How many nucleated cells were present was estimated from reference gene primer amplification. Only in-frame clones appear in the TCRdb table, and some are missing; sequencing was by immunoSEQ multiplex PCR. That table is the source of V, J and clone size, and D and trimming were worked out from the DNA. The table records 90,000 to 150,000 clones, approximately 80% of them present only once.

The J gene is TRBJ1-1, the V gene TRBV5-5, with a possible D match to TRBD1 (5 bases). The sequence was obtained from a man over 45 with acute or convalescent COVID-19. Sequencing input: peripheral blood. The chain's CDR3 is CASSFREGTEAFF. The CDR3 region has the DNA TGTGCCAGCAGCTTCAGGGAAGGCACTGAAGCTTTCTTT.